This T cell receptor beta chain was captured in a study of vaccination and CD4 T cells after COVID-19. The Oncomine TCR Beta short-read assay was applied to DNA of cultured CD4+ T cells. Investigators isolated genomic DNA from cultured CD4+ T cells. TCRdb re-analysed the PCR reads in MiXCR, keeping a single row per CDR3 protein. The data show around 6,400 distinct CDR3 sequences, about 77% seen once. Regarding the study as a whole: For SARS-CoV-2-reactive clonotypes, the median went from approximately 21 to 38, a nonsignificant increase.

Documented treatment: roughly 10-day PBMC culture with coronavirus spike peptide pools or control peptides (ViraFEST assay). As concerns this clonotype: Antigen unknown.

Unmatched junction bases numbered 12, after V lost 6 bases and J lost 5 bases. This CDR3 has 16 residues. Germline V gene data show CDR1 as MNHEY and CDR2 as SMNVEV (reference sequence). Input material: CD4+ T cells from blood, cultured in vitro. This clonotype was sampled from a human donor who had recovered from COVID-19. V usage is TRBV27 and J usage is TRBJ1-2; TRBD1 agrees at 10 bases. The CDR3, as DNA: TGTGCCAGCAGCCCCAGGACAGGGGGTTTTGGGTATGGCTACACCTTC. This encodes CASSPRTGGFGYGYTF.